The entry below gives a single T cell receptor beta chain sequence along with its context. When sampled, the donors appeared nominally healthy, though they likely had unrecorded immune exposures. This PCR relied on a set of 60 Vbeta primers and 13 Jbeta primers. Repertoires were generated with immunoSEQ multiplex PCR, while TCRdb's copy carries only in-frame clones and drops some. Its table lists around 70,000 clones. The CDR3 is 16 amino acids. V shed 5 bases and J 4 bases; nucleotides not matched to a gene: 12. Germline V gene lookup returns CDR1 SGHTA and CDR2 FQGTGA. The sample originates from a study of cytomegalovirus exposure and HLA in healthy donors.

This TCR came from a woman aged 25 to 39 in good health and CMV-seronegative. The specimen sequenced was PBMCs. This chain links TRBV7-3 with TRBJ1-2; 8 bases map to TRBD1. The CDR3 loop is CASSLGVGDRLYGYTF. CDR3 nucleotide sequence: TGTGCCAGCAGCCTTGGTGTAGGGGACAGGCTCTATGGCTACACCTTC.